The 24 T cell receptor beta chains reported below all come from one sample, sequenced in a study of T cells after yellow fever vaccination. TCRdb reanalysed the 5' RACE reads using MiXCR and keeps one entry per CDR3 protein. Of a few hundred thousand distinct CDR3 sequences listed, around 7% are singletons. Sequencing used PBMCs, obtained approximately 47 days after the first yellow fever vaccination. These TCRs come from a man younger than 35 who received the YFV17D yellow fever vaccine.

This clonotype was detected only a few times. V and J are TRBV7-6 and TRBJ1-2, with 9 bases lining up with TRBD1. The CDR3 sequence is 16 residues long. Trimming took 4 bases from V and 6 from J; bases not matched to a gene: 12. Per germline, CDR1 SGHVS and CDR2 FNYEAQ. CDR3 sequence: CASSSRIRDRVNGYTF. The DNA of the CDR3 is TGTGCCAGCAGCTCAAGAATCCGGGACAGGGTAAATGGCTACACCTTC.

This sequence joins TRBV15 and TRBJ1-3, with TRBD1 identical over 7 bases. V lost 5 bases and J lost 3; bases outside the gene matches: 7. The CDR3 has 15 amino acids. Germline-derived CDR1 and CDR2 are LNHNV and YYDKDF (reference sequence). The CDR3 loop is CATSSPQGYGNTIYF. As DNA, the CDR3 is TGTGCCACCAGCTCACCACAGGGGTATGGAAACACCATATATTTT.

The genes are TRBV20-1 and TRBJ1-1, with D possibly matching TRBD1 (6 bases). The CDR3 consists of 13 residues. V lost 3 bases and J lost 3, with 11 bases in between. Germline-derived CDR1 and CDR2 are DFQATT and SNEGSKA (reference sequence). The CDR3 bases are TGCAGTGCTAGGGGGACAAGGTACACTGAAGCTTTCTTT. This sequence encodes CSARGTRYTEAFF.

The rearrangement links TRBV4-1 to TRBJ1-6; D ambiguous. The germline gives CDR1 MGHRA, CDR2 YSYEKL. The CDR3 has 15 residues. Trimming removed 0 bases from V and 10 bases from J, with 13 bases in between. CDR3 protein: CASSQETARLSPLHF. CDR3 bases: TGCGCCAGCAGCCAAGAAACGGCAAGGTTGTCACCCCTCCACTTT.

This clonotype has a handful of counts. This sequence joins TRBV27 and TRBJ2-3; D tentatively fits TRBD1 or TRBD2 (5 bases each). Germline V CDR1 and CDR2: MNHEY, SMNVEV (reference sequence). Trimming cost V 4 bases and J 3 bases, with 17 bases left between them. This CDR3 has 16 amino acids. The CDR3 is CASSSYGRGATDTQYF. The CDR3 DNA sequence: TGTGCCAGCAGTTCCTACGGACGAGGGGCGACAGATACGCAGTATTTT.

This chain links TRBV7-2 with TRBJ2-7; 7 nucleotides agree with TRBD1. Looked up from germline, CDR1 is SGHTA and CDR2 is FQGNSA. The J segment lost 6 bases and the V segment lost 5 bases, leaving 7 bases of the junction unmatched. The CDR3 loop spans 13 amino acids. CDR3 coding DNA: TGTGCCAGCAGCCCAAGGACAGGAGTCGAGCAGTACGTC. Its translation: CASSPRTGVEQYV.

The gene calls are TRBV4-2 and TRBJ2-7; 9 bases line up with TRBD2. CDR1 LGHNA and CDR2 YNFKEQ come from the germline V gene. V shed 4 bases, J shed 3 bases, and the junction held 7 bases outside the gene matches. The CDR3 is 15 amino acids. The CDR3 sequence: CASSLGTSPLYEQYV. CDR3 bases: TGTGCCAGCAGCCTCGGGACTAGCCCACTCTACGAGCAGTACGTC.

The chain recombines TRBV7-2 with TRBJ2-7; unclear D gene. The CDR3 has 12 residues. Trimming shortened V by 4 bases and J by 3 bases, and 7 bases separated the two germline ends. Germline-derived CDR1 and CDR2 are SGHTA and FQGNSA. The CDR3 region is CASSSPGYEQYF. The DNA for the CDR3 is TGTGCCAGCAGCTCCCCCGGCTACGAGCAGTACTTC. Full variable domain (remainder filled in from reference TRBV7-2 and TRBJ2-7): GAGVSQSPSNKVTEKGKDVELRCDPISGHTALYWYRQSLGQGLEFLIYFQGNSAPDKSGLPSDRFSAERTGGSVSTLTIQRTQQEDSAVYLCASSSPGYEQYFGPGTRLTVT.

The chain is built from TRBV7-9 and TRBJ1-6; TRBD1 aligns across 7 bases. V was pared by 4 bases and J by 8 bases, with 5 bases of the junction left unmatched. The CDR3 length is 14 residues. Germline values: CDR1 SEHNR, CDR2 FQNEAQ (reference sequence). CDR3 residues: CASSSQGSYSPLHF. CDR3 bases: TGTGCCAGCAGCTCACAGGGGAGTTATTCACCCCTCCACTTT.

This clonotype was detected only a few times. The gene calls are TRBV12-3 or TRBV12-4 and TRBJ2-1, with a possible D match to TRBD2 (5 bases). The CDR3 loop spans 14 amino acids. Trimming removed 3 bases from V and 9 bases from J, with 15 bases in between. The CDR3 DNA follows: TGTGCCAGCAGTTTTGAGCCTGAAGGGAGTGAGCAGTTCTTC. Translated: CASSFEPEGSEQFF.

This clonotype was observed a handful of times. The gene calls are TRBV18 and TRBJ1-1; 7 nucleotides align to TRBD1. The V gene's germline CDR1 is KGHSH and CDR2 LQKENI. This CDR3 has 16 amino acids. V shed 3 bases, J shed 0 bases, and the junction held 7 bases outside the gene matches. The CDR3, as DNA: TGTGCCAGCTCACCCGGGACAGTGGGGGTGAACACTGAAGCTTTCTTT. Its translation is CASSPGTVGVNTEAFF.

This clonotype was observed a few times. V and J are TRBV7-2 and TRBJ1-6; the D is unclear. Germline V lookup: CDR1 SGHTA, CDR2 FQGNSA. This CDR3 is 16 amino acids long. Trimming removed 7 bases at V and 9 bases at J, with 22 bases between. The CDR3 DNA reads as TGTGCCAGCATCCTGGACGGTTCTCGTCGGGTTTCACCCCTCCACTTT. It translates to CASILDGSRRVSPLHF.

This clonotype was observed many times. The chain is built from TRBV11-1 and TRBJ2-1, with 7 bases lining up with TRBD2. The junction had 14 bases not matched to a gene; V was cut back by 5 bases and J by 1 base. The V gene's germline CDR1 is SGHAT and CDR2 FQDESV (reference sequence). CDR3 size: 18 residues. The CDR3 loop is CASSGMGLGGESYNEQFF. In nucleotides, the CDR3 is TGTGCCAGCAGCGGAATGGGATTGGGGGGGGAATCCTACAATGAGCAGTTCTTC.

This clonotype was seen more than once but under ten times. This rearrangement joins TRBV5-4 to TRBJ2-7; 7 bases align to TRBD2. The V gene end was trimmed by 4 bases and the J gene end by 3 bases; junction bases not matched to a gene: 13. Germline V gene data show CDR1 as SGHNT and CDR2 as YYREEE (reference sequence). There are 16 residues in the CDR3. This CDR3 is CASSRSGTTFFYEQYF. The CDR3 DNA reads TGTGCCAGCAGCCGTTCCGGGACTACCTTCTTCTACGAGCAGTACTTC.

V usage is TRBV7-6 and J usage is TRBJ2-3; D remains ambiguous. Between the trimmed V and J ends, which lost 4 bases and 9 bases, there was a span of 17 bases. This CDR3 has 14 amino acids. Germline loops: CDR1 SGHVS, CDR2 FNYEAQ. CDR3 residues: CASSSVGIQITQYF. The CDR3 DNA is TGTGCCAGCAGCTCTGTAGGTATCCAGATAACGCAGTATTTT. Full variable domain (missing parts from reference TRBV7-6 and TRBJ2-3): GAGVSQSPRYKVTKRGQDVALRCDPISGHVSLYWYRQALGQGPEFLTYFNYEAQQDKSGLPNDRFSAERPEGSISTLTIQRTEQRDSAMYRCASSSVGIQITQYFGPGTRLTVL.

This clonotype was recorded at least ten times. The V and J genes are TRBV5-1 and TRBJ2-1; no clear D gene. V gave up 0 bases and J gave up 3 bases, with 7 bases separating them. Germline V CDR1 and CDR2: SGHRS, YFSETQ. CDR3 size: 14 residues. DNA for the CDR3: TGCGCCAGCAGCTTGGTGGATAGCTACAATGAGCAGTTCTTC. The encoded protein is CASSLVDSYNEQFF. The full variable domain, completed using reference TRBV5-1 and TRBJ2-1, is KAGVTQTPRYLIKTRGQQVTLSCSPISGHRSVSWYQQTPGQGLQFLFEYFSETQRNKGNFPGRFSGRQFSNSRSEMNVSTLELGDSALYLCASSLVDSYNEQFFGPGTRLTVL.

This clonotype was seen at least ten times. The chain couples TRBV28 to TRBJ2-5; TRBD2 aligns across 11 bases. This CDR3 region has 21 residues. The V gene's germline CDR1 is MDHEN and CDR2 SYDVKM. Germline trimming cut 5 bases from V and 5 bases from J; bases unmatched to any gene: 25. The chain's CDR3 is CASSPTALFTSGGTWSETQYF. CDR3 nucleotide sequence: TGTGCCAGCAGTCCCACCGCGCTATTCACTAGCGGGGGAACTTGGTCGGAGACCCAGTACTTC.

This clonotype was seen repeatedly, ten times or more. V is TRBV6-1 and J is TRBJ2-3, with D tentatively TRBD2 (5 bases). This CDR3 spans 16 amino acids. The germline V gene has CDR1 MNHNS and CDR2 SASEGT. V gave up 4 bases and J gave up 4 bases, with 18 bases separating them. CDR3 residues: CASSAGVSLGADTQYF. The CDR3 bases are TGTGCCAGCAGTGCCGGGGTCTCACTCGGGGCAGATACGCAGTATTTT.

V and J are TRBV10-2 and TRBJ2-1; no definite D call. The germline V gene encodes CDR1 WSHSY and CDR2 SAAADI. This CDR3 contains 13 residues. The germline V and J ends were trimmed by 0 bases and 12 bases, with 12 bases remaining between them. CDR3 coding DNA: TGCGCCAGCAGTGAGTCGGCAAGGATTGCGCAGTTCTTC. The encoded protein is CASSESARIAQFF.

This rearrangement joins TRBV29-1 to TRBJ2-4, with a tentative D call TRBD1 (6 bases). CDR1 is SQVTM, CDR2 ANQGSEA, per germline. Trimming left V 7 bases short and J 4 bases short, with 14 bases between. CDR3 size: 13 residues. The CDR3 region has the DNA TGCAGCGCCCGGAGGCAGGGGAAAAACATTCAGTACTTC. This codes for CSARRQGKNIQYF.

This clonotype was detected only a few times. V gene TRBV15 combines with J gene TRBJ1-5; 7 bases align to TRBD1. The CDR3 consists of 13 residues. V lost 4 bases and J lost 5; bases outside the gene matches: 2. The germline CDR1 and CDR2 sequences are LNHNV and YYDKDF (reference sequence). The CDR3 protein is CATSKQGYQPQHF. CDR3 nucleotides: TGTGCCACCAGCAAACAGGGGTATCAGCCCCAGCATTTT.

CDR3 nucleotide sequence: TGCGCCAGCAGCTTGGACCAAGGCACAGATACGCAGTATTTT. This codes for CASSLDQGTDTQYF. The chain is built from TRBV5-1 and TRBJ2-3; D gene unclear. The CDR3 runs 14 residues. V dropped 0 bases and J dropped 1 base, with 6 bases sitting between them. Germline CDR1 is SGHRS and CDR2 is YFSETQ.

This clonotype was seen many times. V usage is TRBV18 and J usage is TRBJ2-7; possibly TRBD2 for D (5 bases). The CDR3 is 14 amino acids. The V end lost 2 bases, the J end lost 5 bases, and 13 bases lay between the germline ends. Germline CDR1 KGHSH, CDR2 LQKENI. CDR3 loop: CASSPASLRDEQYF. CDR3 sequence (DNA): TGTGCCAGCTCACCAGCTTCCCTGAGGGACGAGCAGTACTTC.

This clonotype was detected only a few times. The chain uses TRBV27 and TRBJ2-3, with 8 bases aligning to TRBD2. The CDR3 has 16 amino acids. V dropped 6 bases and J dropped 9; count of bases not matched to a gene: 17. CDR1 is MNHEY and CDR2 is SMNVEV in the germline V gene (reference sequence). The DNA of the CDR3 is TGTGCCAGCAGCCGCAGGGGACTAGGGGCCAGGGACACGCAGTATTTT. This sequence encodes CASSRRGLGARDTQYF.